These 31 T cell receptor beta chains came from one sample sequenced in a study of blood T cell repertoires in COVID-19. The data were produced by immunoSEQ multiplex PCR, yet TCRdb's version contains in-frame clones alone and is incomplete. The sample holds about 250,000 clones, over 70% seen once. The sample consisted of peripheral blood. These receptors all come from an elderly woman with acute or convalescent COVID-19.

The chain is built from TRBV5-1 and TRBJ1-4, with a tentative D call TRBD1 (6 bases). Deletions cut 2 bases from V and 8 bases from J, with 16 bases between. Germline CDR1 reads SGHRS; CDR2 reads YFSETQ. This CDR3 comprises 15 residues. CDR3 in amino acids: CASSFTGRGGEKLFF. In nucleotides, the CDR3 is TGCGCCAGCAGCTTTACTGGACGAGGGGGAGAAAAACTGTTTTTT.

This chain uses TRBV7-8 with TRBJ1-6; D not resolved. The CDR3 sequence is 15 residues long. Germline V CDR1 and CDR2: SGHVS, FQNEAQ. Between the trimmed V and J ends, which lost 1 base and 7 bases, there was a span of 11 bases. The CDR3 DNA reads TGTGCCAGCAGCTTAGAGGGAGGAGTCAATTCACCCCTCCACTTT. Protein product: CASSLEGGVNSPLHF.

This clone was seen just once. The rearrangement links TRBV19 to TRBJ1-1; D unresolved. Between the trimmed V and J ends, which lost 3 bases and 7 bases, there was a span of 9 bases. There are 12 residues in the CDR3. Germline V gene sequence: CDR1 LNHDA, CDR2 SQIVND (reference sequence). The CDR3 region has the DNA TGTGCCAGTAGTATGGGAGGGCTTGAAGCTTTCTTT. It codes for CASSMGGLEAFF.

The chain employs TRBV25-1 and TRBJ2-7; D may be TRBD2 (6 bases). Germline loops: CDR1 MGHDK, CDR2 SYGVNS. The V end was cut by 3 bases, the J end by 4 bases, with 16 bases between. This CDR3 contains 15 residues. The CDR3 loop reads CASSDTGRLPYEQYF. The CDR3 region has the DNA TGTGCCAGCAGTGATACCGGGAGACTTCCGTACGAGCAGTACTTC.

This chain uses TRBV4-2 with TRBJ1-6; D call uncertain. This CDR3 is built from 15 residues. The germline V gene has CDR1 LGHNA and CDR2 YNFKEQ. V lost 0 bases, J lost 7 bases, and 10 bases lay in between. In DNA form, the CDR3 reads TGTGCCAGCAGCCAAGATGTCCTGAGGAATTCACCCCTCCACTTT. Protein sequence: CASSQDVLRNSPLHF.

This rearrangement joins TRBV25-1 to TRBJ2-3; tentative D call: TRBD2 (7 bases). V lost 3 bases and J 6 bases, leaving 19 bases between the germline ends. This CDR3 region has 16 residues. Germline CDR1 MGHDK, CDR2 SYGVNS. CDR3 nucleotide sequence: TGTGCCAGCAGTGATTGGGGGGGGCTCCCGGTGGATACGCAGTATTTT. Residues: CASSDWGGLPVDTQYF.

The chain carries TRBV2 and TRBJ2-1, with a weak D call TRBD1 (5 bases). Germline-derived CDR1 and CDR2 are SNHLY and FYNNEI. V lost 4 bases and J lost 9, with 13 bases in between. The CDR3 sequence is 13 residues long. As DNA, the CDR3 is TGTGCCAGCAGTGTTAGGGGTACGGCTGAGCAGTTCTTC. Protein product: CASSVRGTAEQFF.

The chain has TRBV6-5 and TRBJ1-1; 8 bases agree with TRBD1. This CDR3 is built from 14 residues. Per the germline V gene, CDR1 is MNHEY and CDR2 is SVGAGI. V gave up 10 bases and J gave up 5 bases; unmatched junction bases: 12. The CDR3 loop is CATAADRGRTEAFF. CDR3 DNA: TGTGCCACCGCGGCAGACAGGGGAAGGACTGAAGCTTTCTTT.

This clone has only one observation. The CDR3 DNA follows: TGTGCCAGCAGCAGGGGGAGATACACCGGGGAGCTGTTTTTT. Translation: CASSRGRYTGELFF. The chain uses TRBV7-2 and TRBJ2-2; maybe TRBD1 (6 bases). The CDR3 sequence is 14 residues long. The V end lost 5 bases, the J end lost 3 bases, and 10 bases lay between the germline ends. Germline CDR1 is SGHTA and CDR2 is FQGNSA.

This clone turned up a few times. The CDR3 DNA reads as TGTGCCAGCAGTGAAGCATCGGCCAGGAACCCCTACGAGCAGTACTTC. Its protein is CASSEASARNPYEQYF. The chain recombines TRBV6-1 with TRBJ2-7; D is uncertain. V gave up 0 bases and J gave up 2 bases, with 14 bases separating them. CDR1 is MNHNS, CDR2 SASEGT, per germline. CDR3 length: 16 amino acids.

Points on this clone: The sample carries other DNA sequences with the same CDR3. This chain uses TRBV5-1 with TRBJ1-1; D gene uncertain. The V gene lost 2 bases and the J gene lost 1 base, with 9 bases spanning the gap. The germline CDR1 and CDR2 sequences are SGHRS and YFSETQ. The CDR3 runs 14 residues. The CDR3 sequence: CASSFGGGNTEAFF. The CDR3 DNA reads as TGCGCCAGCAGCTTTGGTGGAGGGAACACTGAAGCTTTCTTT.

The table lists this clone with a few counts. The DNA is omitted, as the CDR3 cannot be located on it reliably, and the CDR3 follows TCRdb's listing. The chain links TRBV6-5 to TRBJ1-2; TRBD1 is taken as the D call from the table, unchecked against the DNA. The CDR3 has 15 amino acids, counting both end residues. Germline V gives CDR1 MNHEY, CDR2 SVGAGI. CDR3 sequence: CASSTGQESTSGYTF.

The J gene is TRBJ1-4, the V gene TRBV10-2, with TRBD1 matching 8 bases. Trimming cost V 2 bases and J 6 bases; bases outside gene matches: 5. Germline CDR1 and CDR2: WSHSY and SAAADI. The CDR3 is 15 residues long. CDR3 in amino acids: CASSETGGPYEKLFF. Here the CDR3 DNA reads TGCGCCAGCAGTGAGACAGGGGGGCCCTATGAAAAACTGTTTTTT.

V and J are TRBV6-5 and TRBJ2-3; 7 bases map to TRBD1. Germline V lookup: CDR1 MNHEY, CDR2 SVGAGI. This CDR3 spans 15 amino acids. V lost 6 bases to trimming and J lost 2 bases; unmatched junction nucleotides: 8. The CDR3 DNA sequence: TGTGCCAGCAGACGGACAGGTGGGGCCACAGATACGCAGTATTTT. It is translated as CASRRTGGATDTQYF.

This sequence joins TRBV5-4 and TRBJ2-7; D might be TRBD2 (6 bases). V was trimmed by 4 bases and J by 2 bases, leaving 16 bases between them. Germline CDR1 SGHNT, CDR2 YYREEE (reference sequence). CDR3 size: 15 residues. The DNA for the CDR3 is TGTGCCAGCAGCGCGGCCGGGAGCAGGGCCTACGAGCAGTACTTC. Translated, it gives CASSAAGSRAYEQYF.

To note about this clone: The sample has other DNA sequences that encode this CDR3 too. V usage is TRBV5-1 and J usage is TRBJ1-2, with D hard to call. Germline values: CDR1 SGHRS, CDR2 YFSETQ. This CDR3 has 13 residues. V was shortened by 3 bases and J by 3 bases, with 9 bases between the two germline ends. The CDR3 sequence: CASSSAGDYGYTF. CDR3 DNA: TGCGCCAGCAGCTCGGCCGGGGACTATGGCTACACCTTC.

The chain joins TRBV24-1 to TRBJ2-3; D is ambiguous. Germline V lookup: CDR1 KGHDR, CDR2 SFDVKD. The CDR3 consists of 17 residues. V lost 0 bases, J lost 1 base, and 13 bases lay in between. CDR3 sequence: CATSDLRSSGGTDTQYF. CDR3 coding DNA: TGTGCCACCAGTGATTTGCGTTCGTCGGGTGGCACAGATACGCAGTATTTT.

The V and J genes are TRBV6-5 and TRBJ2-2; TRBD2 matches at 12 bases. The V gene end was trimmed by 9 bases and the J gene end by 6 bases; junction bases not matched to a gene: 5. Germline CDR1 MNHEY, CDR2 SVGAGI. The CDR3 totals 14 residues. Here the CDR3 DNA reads TGTGCCAGTTCTAGCGGGGGGGCCGCCGGGGAGCTGTTTTTT. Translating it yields CASSSGGAAGELFF.

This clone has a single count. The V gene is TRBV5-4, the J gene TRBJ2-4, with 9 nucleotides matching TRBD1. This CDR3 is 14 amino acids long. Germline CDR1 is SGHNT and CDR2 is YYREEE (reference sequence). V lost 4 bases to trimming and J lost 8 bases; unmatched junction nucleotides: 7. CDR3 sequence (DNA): TGTGCCAGCAGCCCCGGGACAGGGAAGGACATTCAGTACTTC. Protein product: CASSPGTGKDIQYF.

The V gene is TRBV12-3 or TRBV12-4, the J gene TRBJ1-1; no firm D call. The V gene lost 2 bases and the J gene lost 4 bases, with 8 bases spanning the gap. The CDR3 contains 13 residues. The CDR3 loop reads CASSLPWATEAFF. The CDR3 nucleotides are TGTGCCAGCAGTTTACCCTGGGCCACTGAAGCTTTCTTT.

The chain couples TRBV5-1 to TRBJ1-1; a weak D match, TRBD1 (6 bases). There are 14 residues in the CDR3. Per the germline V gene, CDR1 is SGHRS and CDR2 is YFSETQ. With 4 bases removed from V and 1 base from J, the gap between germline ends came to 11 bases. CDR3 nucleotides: TGCGCCAGCAGCCCCCGCAGGGGGAACACTGAAGCTTTCTTT. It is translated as CASSPRRGNTEAFF.

CDR3 in DNA: TGTGCCAGCAGCCGCCGGACAGGGGGCGAATATGGCTACACCTTC. Its protein product is CASSRRTGGEYGYTF. The chain is built from TRBV6-2 or TRBV6-3 and TRBJ1-2; 11 bases are shared with TRBD1. J was trimmed by 5 bases and V by 6 bases; bases with no gene match: 8. The CDR3 consists of 15 residues. Looked up from germline, CDR1 is MNHEY and CDR2 is SVGEGT.

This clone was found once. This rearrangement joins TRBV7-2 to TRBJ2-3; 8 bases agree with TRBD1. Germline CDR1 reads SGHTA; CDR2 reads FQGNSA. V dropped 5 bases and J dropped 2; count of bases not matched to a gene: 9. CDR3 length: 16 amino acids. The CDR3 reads CASSPPGTGHTDTQYF. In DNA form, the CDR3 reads TGTGCCAGCAGCCCTCCCGGGACAGGCCACACAGATACGCAGTATTTT.

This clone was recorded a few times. In DNA form, the CDR3 reads TGTGCCAGCAGCCAAGCGGCAGGGGGAAACACCATATATTTT. Protein sequence: CASSQAAGGNTIYF. The chain joins TRBV3-1 (or the pseudogene TRBV3-2) to TRBJ1-3, with TRBD1 as a possible D gene (5 bases). The CDR3 totals 14 residues. Looked up from germline, CDR1 is LGHDT and CDR2 is YNNKEL (reference sequence). The V end lost 1 base, the J end lost 4 bases, and 8 bases lay between the germline ends.

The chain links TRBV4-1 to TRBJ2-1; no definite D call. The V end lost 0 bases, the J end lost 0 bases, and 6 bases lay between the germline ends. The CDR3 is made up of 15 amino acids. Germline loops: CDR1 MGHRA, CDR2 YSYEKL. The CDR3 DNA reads TGCGCCAGCAGCCAAGACTCTAGCTCCTACAATGAGCAGTTCTTC. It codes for CASSQDSSSYNEQFF.

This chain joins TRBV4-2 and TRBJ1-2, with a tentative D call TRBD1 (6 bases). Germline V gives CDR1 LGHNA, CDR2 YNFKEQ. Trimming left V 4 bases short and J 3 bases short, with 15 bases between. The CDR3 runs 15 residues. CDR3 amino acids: CASSPPDRSHYGYTF. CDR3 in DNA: TGTGCCAGCAGCCCTCCGGACAGAAGTCACTATGGCTACACCTTC.

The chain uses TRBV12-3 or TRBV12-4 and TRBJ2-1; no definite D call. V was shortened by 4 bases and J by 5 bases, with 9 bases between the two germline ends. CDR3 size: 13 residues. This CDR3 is CASSSLRNNEQFF. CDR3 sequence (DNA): TGTGCCAGCAGTTCACTGCGTAACAATGAGCAGTTCTTC.

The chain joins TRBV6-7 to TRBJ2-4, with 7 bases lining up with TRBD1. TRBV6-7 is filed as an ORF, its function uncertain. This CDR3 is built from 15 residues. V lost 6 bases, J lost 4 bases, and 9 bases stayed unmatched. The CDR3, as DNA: TGTGCCAGCAGCCTCACGACAGGGACAAAAAACATTCAGTACTTC. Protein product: CASSLTTGTKNIQYF.

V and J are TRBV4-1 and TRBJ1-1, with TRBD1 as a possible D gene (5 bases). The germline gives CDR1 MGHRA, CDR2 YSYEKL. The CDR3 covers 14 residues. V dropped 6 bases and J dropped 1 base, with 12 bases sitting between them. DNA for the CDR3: TGCGCCAGCAGGGGGCAGCTAAAGAACACTGAAGCTTTCTTT. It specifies CASRGQLKNTEAFF.

The CDR3 here is CASRSTGGQETQYF. CDR3 sequence (DNA): TGTGCCAGCAGAAGTACAGGGGGCCAAGAGACCCAGTACTTC. This chain links TRBV7-2 with TRBJ2-5, with 8 bases fitting TRBD1. The germline gives CDR1 SGHTA, CDR2 FQGNSA. Trimming took 6 bases from V and 1 from J; bases not matched to a gene: 4. The CDR3 contains 14 residues.

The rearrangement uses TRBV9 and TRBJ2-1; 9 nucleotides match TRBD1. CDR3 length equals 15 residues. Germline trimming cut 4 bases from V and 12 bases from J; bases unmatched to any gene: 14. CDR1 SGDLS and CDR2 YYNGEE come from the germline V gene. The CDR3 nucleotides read TGTGCCAGCAGCCTCTCGGGACAGGGATCATCGGTGCAGTTCTTC. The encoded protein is CASSLSGQGSSVQFF.